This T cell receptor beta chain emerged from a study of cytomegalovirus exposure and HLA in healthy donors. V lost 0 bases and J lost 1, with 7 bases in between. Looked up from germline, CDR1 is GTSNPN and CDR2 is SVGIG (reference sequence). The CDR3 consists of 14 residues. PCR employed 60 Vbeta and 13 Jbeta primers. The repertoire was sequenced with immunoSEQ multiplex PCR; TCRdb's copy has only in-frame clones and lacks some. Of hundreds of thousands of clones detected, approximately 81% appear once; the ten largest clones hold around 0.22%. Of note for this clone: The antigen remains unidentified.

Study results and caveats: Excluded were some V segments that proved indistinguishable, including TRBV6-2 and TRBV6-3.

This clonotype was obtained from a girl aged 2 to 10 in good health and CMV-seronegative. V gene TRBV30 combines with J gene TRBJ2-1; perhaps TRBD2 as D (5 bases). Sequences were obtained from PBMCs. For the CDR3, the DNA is TGTGCCTGGAGTGTAGGCGGGTCCTACAATGAGCAGTTCTTC. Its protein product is CAWSVGGSYNEQFF.